A single sample is the source of the 27 T cell receptor beta chains below, sequenced in a study of T cell repertoires in cytomegalovirus infection. TCRdb passed the reads through MiXCR, listing each CDR3 protein once. The sample shows about 260,000 distinct CDR3 sequences, roughly 10% of them seen only once. What was sequenced was PBMCs. Source of these receptors: a human donor in good health (CMV status not recorded). Some clones in this sample may be carry-over from other donors' samples.

In its sample, this clonotype was seen many times. V is TRBV2 and J is TRBJ1-3; D gene uncertain. The CDR3 covers 17 residues. V dropped 0 bases and J dropped 2 bases, with 14 bases sitting between them. The germline V gene encodes CDR1 SNHLY and CDR2 FYNNEI. The CDR3 loop is CASSEAFRGKAGNTIYF. The CDR3 DNA is TGTGCCAGCAGTGAAGCCTTCCGAGGGAAGGCTGGAAACACCATATATTTT.

This clonotype was picked up many times. CDR3 sequence: CASSLVSGPEQFF. In DNA, the CDR3 is TGTGCCAGCAGCTTAGTGAGCGGGCCTGAGCAGTTCTTC. The chain carries TRBV7-2 and TRBJ2-1; possible D gene TRBD2, 6 bases. This CDR3 comprises 13 residues. CDR1 is SGHTA and CDR2 is FQGNSA in the germline V gene. The V and J ends lost 1 base and 9 bases respectively, with 10 bases between them. Variable domain in full (rest from reference TRBV7-2 and TRBJ2-1): GAGVSQSPSNKVTEKGKDVELRCDPISGHTALYWYRQSLGQGLEFLIYFQGNSAPDKSGLPSDRFSAERTGGSVSTLTIQRTQQEDSAVYLCASSLVSGPEQFFGPGTRLTVL.

In this sample, this clonotype turned up a few times. The rearrangement uses TRBV13 and TRBJ2-5; 7 bases are shared with TRBD2. This CDR3 has 14 residues. J gave up 2 bases and V 5 bases, and 5 bases lay outside the gene matches. CDR1 PRHDT and CDR2 FYEKMQ come from the germline V gene (reference sequence). CDR3: CASSLPGGQETQYF. The CDR3 nucleotides read TGTGCCAGCAGCCTTCCGGGAGGTCAAGAGACCCAGTACTTC.

This clonotype has ten or more counts. This chain links TRBV7-2 with TRBJ2-4, with 7 bases matching TRBD2. J lost 9 bases, V lost 1 base, and 24 bases had no gene match. Germline values: CDR1 SGHTA, CDR2 FQGNSA. CDR3 length: 20 residues. CDR3 in amino acids: CASSLELLGAGSSQWFIQYF. CDR3 nucleotide sequence: TGTGCCAGCAGCTTAGAGTTATTGGGAGCGGGGTCGTCACAATGGTTCATTCAGTACTTC.

This clonotype was seen many times. The rearrangement joins TRBV7-8 to TRBJ1-1; D is unresolved. V lost 3 bases, J lost 4 bases, and 9 bases lay in between. In germline, CDR1 is SGHVS, CDR2 FQNEAQ. CDR3 length equals 13 residues. The CDR3 spells CASSLRAGTEAFF. The DNA for the CDR3 is TGTGCCAGCAGCTTGAGAGCAGGCACTGAAGCTTTCTTT.

This clonotype has at least ten counts. The rearrangement joins TRBV12-3 or TRBV12-4 to TRBJ1-3; a weak D match, TRBD1 (5 bases). The CDR3 has 16 amino acids. Trimming took off 5 bases at V and 4 bases at J, with 18 bases between the two ends. The DNA for the CDR3 is TGTGCCAGCAGTCCTAGGAGTGGGGGGTACGGAAACACCATATATTTT. Translation gives CASSPRSGGYGNTIYF.

This chain joins TRBV28 and TRBJ2-7, with 9 bases fitting TRBD2. The CDR3 sequence is 15 residues long. Germline V gene data show CDR1 as MDHEN and CDR2 as SYDVKM. J lost 6 bases, V lost 4 bases, and 10 bases had no gene match. CDR3 bases: TGTGCCAGCAGTTCGGGCGGCGGGGGGGCTGGCGAGCAGTACTTC. The encoded protein is CASSSGGGGAGEQYF.

This chain links TRBV4-2 with TRBJ1-5, with TRBD1 identical over 8 bases. V lost 0 bases to trimming and J lost 6 bases; unmatched junction nucleotides: 7. This CDR3 region has 16 residues. Germline assignment: CDR1 LGHNA and CDR2 YNFKEQ. Here the CDR3 reads CASSQETGQGSQPQHF. The CDR3, as DNA: TGTGCCAGCAGCCAAGAAACCGGACAGGGCAGTCAGCCCCAGCATTTT.

Turning to this clonotype: Possible read error: a much larger clone is one base away. This chain connects TRBV6-5 to TRBJ1-1; 8 bases align to TRBD1. This CDR3 region has 14 residues. CDR1 is MNHEY and CDR2 is SVGAGI in the germline V gene. CDR3 loop: CGSSTGGSSTEAFF. The CDR3 DNA sequence: TGTGGCAGCAGTACAGGGGGTTCGAGCACTGAAGCTTTCTTT.

This clonotype was observed a few times. This CDR3 is CASSYSGLNQPQHF. The CDR3 DNA sequence: TGCGCCAGCAGCTACTCAGGCCTCAATCAGCCCCAGCATTTT. V and J are TRBV5-1 and TRBJ1-5; D remains ambiguous. The CDR3 consists of 14 residues. V was cut by 3 bases and J by 3 bases, with 10 bases left in between. Germline V gene lookup returns CDR1 SGHRS and CDR2 YFSETQ.

This clonotype was seen a handful of times. The chain couples TRBV6-1 to TRBJ2-2, with D perhaps given as TRBD1 or TRBD2 (5 bases each). V gave up 8 bases and J gave up 6 bases, with 16 bases separating them. CDR3 size: 14 residues. Germline CDR1 is MNHNS and CDR2 is SASEGT. This CDR3 reads CASQRGPDAGELFF. For the CDR3, the DNA is TGTGCCAGCCAACGGGGCCCCGACGCCGGGGAGCTGTTTTTT.

Ten or more counts support this clonotype. The rearrangement links TRBV20-1 to TRBJ2-3; perhaps TRBD2 as D (7 bases). Between the trimmed V and J ends, which lost 8 bases and 5 bases, there was a span of 23 bases. The germline V gene encodes CDR1 DFQATT and CDR2 SNEGSKA (reference sequence). This CDR3 is 15 amino acids long. CDR3 residues: CSPRKGGSRVDTQYF. The CDR3 nucleotides are TGCAGTCCCAGAAAGGGGGGGTCGAGGGTAGATACGCAGTATTTT.

Ten or more counts support this clonotype. This chain connects TRBV12-3 or TRBV12-4 to TRBJ1-5, with 7 bases matching TRBD1. Trimming removed 6 bases from V and 0 bases from J; junction bases left unmatched: 8. The CDR3 totals 16 residues. CDR3 sequence (DNA): TGTGCCAGCAGGTCCGGGACAGCCACTAGCAATCAGCCCCAGCATTTT. The encoded protein is CASRSGTATSNQPQHF.

There are many counts of this clonotype. This chain connects TRBV20-1 to TRBJ1-6; no firm D call. V shed 0 bases and J shed 2 bases, with 14 bases lying between them. The CDR3 contains 17 residues. Per germline, CDR1 DFQATT and CDR2 SNEGSKA (reference sequence). CDR3 nucleotides: TGCAGTGCTAGAGATTCTGACTCTTTGACCTATAATTCACCCCTCCACTTT. It is translated as CSARDSDSLTYNSPLHF.

This clonotype was counted at least ten times. This chain uses TRBV7-2 with TRBJ1-6, with a possible D match to TRBD1 (6 bases). Germline CDR1 is SGHTA and CDR2 is FQGNSA. CDR3 length: 15 residues. V dropped 1 base and J dropped 5 bases, with 9 bases sitting between them. CDR3 residues: CASSLDGGHNSPLHF. The DNA for the CDR3 is TGTGCCAGCAGCTTAGATGGGGGGCATAATTCACCCCTCCACTTT.

This clonotype was seen many times. V is TRBV12-3 or TRBV12-4 and J is TRBJ1-1, with a tentative D call TRBD1 (5 bases). The CDR3 totals 15 residues. Trimming took 7 bases from V and 1 from J, leaving 16 bases between them. This chain's CDR3 is CASTSRGSGNTEAFF. The CDR3, as DNA: TGTGCCAGCACCTCTCGGGGGTCCGGGAACACTGAAGCTTTCTTT.

This clonotype was picked up one time. The V and J genes are TRBV11-3 and TRBJ2-7; D gene uncertain. The germline V gene has CDR1 SGHNT and CDR2 YENEEA. The CDR3 totals 15 residues. Deletions cut 1 base from V and 0 bases from J, with 10 bases between. CDR3 bases: TGTGCCAGCAGCTTAGGGAAGACGGCCTCCTACGAGCAGTACTTC. Translating gives CASSLGKTASYEQYF.

In this sample, this clonotype turned up many times. J is TRBJ2-1 and V is TRBV7-8, with 7 bases that match TRBD2. Germline CDR1 and CDR2: SGHVS and FQNEAQ. J gave up 6 bases and V 4 bases, and 15 bases lay outside the gene matches. The CDR3 contains 17 residues. The CDR3 sequence is CASSWGGSQIKLNEQFF. Written as DNA, the CDR3 is TGTGCCAGCAGCTGGGGGGGGTCCCAAATAAAGCTCAATGAGCAGTTCTTC.

This clonotype was seen repeatedly, ten times or more. V gene TRBV7-2 combines with J gene TRBJ1-2, with 9 bases lining up with TRBD1. From germline, CDR1 is SGHTA and CDR2 FQGNSA. CDR3 length: 16 residues. J was trimmed by 8 bases and V by 5 bases; bases with no gene match: 15. The CDR3 spells CASSPIIPGQGGGYTF. Here the CDR3 DNA reads TGTGCCAGCAGCCCAATAATTCCGGGACAGGGAGGGGGCTACACCTTC.

There are a few counts of this clonotype. The chain recombines TRBV29-1 with TRBJ2-7, with 8 bases identical to TRBD1. J lost 7 bases, V lost 3 bases, and 5 bases had no gene match. The germline V gene encodes CDR1 SQVTM and CDR2 ANQGSEA. The length of the CDR3 is 12 residues. The chain's CDR3 is CSVETGVREQYF. The CDR3 DNA reads TGCAGCGTTGAGACAGGGGTTAGGGAGCAGTACTTC.

This clonotype has at least ten counts. The rearrangement uses TRBV7-2 and TRBJ1-6, with D maybe TRBD1 (5 bases). V was cut by 5 bases and J by 7 bases, with 9 bases left in between. Germline CDR1 SGHTA, CDR2 FQGNSA. The CDR3 has 13 amino acids. CDR3 nucleotide sequence: TGTGCCAGCAGCCCCGACAGAAATTCACCCCTCCACTTT. Amino acid sequence: CASSPDRNSPLHF.

This clonotype has ten or more counts. The chain uses TRBV3-1 and TRBJ2-5; no reliable D call. This CDR3 spans 15 amino acids. Trimming pared 3 bases from V and 5 bases from J, leaving 16 bases between. Germline V gene lookup returns CDR1 LGHDT and CDR2 YNNKEL (reference sequence). The CDR3 sequence is CASSQRTTASETQYF. The CDR3, as DNA: TGTGCCAGCAGCCAGAGGACCACCGCGTCCGAGACCCAGTACTTC.

This clonotype has a handful of counts. The chain is built from TRBV18 and TRBJ2-5; no firm D call. The CDR3 is 13 residues long. Germline assignment: CDR1 KGHSH and CDR2 LQKENI. The V and J ends lost 3 bases and 7 bases respectively, with 12 bases between them. The CDR3 DNA reads as TGTGCCAGCTCACCTACCCAGACTGGGACCCAGTACTTC. It yields the protein CASSPTQTGTQYF.

This clonotype has at least ten counts. V and J are TRBV7-9 and TRBJ1-3; 7 bases map to TRBD1. V lost 5 bases and J lost 0; bases outside the gene matches: 7. The CDR3 sequence is 16 residues long. Germline V gene data show CDR1 as SEHNR and CDR2 as FQNEAQ (reference sequence). The DNA of the CDR3 is TGTGCCAGCAGCCTTATTACAGGGGCCTCTGGAAACACCATATATTTT. It translates to CASSLITGASGNTIYF.

This clonotype was observed many times. The junction departs from germline at one end; a sequencing error may be responsible. V gene TRBV5-3 combines with J gene TRBJ1-4; 7 bases line up with TRBD1. TRBV5-3 is marked as an open reading frame, function uncertain. The CDR3 sequence is 17 residues long. The CDR3: CASSLEIGQATNEKLFF. The CDR3 DNA reads as TGTGCCAGCAGCTTGGAAATCGGACAGGCAACTAATGAAAAACTGTTTTTT.

The rearrangement links TRBV6-1 to TRBJ1-1; D remains unclear. The CDR3 is made up of 12 amino acids. The ends were cut back, 3 bases at V and 11 bases at J, with 13 bases in the middle. CDR1 and CDR2 (germline): MNHNS, SASEGT. The CDR3 bases are TGTGCCAGCAGTGAGAGAGAGGGCCGGGCTTTCTTT. It encodes CASSEREGRAFF.

This clonotype was counted many times. V usage is TRBV12-3 or TRBV12-4 and J usage is TRBJ1-5, with a weak D call TRBD1 (5 bases). V gave up 3 bases and J gave up 1 base, with 10 bases separating them. This CDR3 has 15 residues. The chain's CDR3 is CASSFREGSNQPQHF. The CDR3 DNA reads TGTGCCAGCAGTTTCAGGGAGGGAAGCAATCAGCCCCAGCATTTT.